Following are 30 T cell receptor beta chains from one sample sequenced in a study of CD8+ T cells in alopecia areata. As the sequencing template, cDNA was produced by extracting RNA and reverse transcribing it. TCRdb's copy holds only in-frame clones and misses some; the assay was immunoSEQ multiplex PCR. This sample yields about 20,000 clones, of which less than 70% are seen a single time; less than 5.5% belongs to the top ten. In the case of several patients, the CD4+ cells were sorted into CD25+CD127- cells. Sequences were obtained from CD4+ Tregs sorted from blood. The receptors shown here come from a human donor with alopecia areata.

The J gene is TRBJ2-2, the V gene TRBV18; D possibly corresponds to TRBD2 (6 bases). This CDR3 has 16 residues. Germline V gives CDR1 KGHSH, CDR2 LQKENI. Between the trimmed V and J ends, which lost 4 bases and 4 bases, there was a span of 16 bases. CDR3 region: CASSRTGTGVTGELFF. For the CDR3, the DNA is TGTGCCAGCTCACGCACCGGGACTGGAGTCACCGGGGAGCTGTTTTTT.

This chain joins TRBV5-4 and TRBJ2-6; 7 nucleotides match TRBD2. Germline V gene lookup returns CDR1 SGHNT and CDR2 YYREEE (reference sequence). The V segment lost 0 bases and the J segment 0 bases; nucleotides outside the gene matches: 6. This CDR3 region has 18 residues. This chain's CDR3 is CASSLGGGSRSGANVLTF. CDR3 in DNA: TGTGCCAGCAGCTTGGGGGGAGGGAGTCGCTCTGGGGCCAACGTCCTGACTTTC.

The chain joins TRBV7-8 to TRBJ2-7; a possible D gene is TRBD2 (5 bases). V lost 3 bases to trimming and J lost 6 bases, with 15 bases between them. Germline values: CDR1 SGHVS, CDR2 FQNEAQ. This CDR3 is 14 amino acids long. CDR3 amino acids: CASSFSRGYGEQYF. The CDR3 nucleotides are TGTGCCAGCAGCTTCTCCCGCGGGTATGGCGAGCAGTACTTC. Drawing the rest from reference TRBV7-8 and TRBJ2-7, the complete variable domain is GAGVSQSPRYKVAKRGQDVALRCDPISGHVSLFWYQQALGQGPEFLTYFQNEAQLDKSGLPSDRFFAERPEGSVSTLKIQRTQQEDSAVYLCASSFSRGYGEQYFGPGTRLTVT.

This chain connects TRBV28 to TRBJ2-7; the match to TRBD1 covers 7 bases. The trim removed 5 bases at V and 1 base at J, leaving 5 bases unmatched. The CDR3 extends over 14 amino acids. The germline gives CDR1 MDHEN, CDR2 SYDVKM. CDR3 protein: CASSQTGLSYEQYF. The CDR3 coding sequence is TGTGCCAGCAGTCAGACAGGGCTGTCCTACGAGCAGTACTTC.

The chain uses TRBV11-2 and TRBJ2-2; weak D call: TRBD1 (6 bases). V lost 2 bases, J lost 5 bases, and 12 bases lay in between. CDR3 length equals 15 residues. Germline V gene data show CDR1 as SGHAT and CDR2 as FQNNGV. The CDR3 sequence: CASSLMGASTGELFF. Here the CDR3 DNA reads TGTGCCAGCAGCTTAATGGGGGCGTCAACCGGGGAGCTGTTTTTT.

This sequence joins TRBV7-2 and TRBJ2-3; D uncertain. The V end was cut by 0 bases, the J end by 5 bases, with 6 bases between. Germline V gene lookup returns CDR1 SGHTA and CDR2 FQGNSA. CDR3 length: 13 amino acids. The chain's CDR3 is CASSLASGDTQYF. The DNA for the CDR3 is TGTGCCAGCAGCTTAGCGTCGGGAGATACGCAGTATTTT.

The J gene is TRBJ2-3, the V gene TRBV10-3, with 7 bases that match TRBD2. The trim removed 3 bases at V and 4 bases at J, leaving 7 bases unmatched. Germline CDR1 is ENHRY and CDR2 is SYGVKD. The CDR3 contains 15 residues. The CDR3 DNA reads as TGTGCCATCAGTGACTCGGGGGGTGGGCCAGATACGCAGTATTTT. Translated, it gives CAISDSGGGPDTQYF.

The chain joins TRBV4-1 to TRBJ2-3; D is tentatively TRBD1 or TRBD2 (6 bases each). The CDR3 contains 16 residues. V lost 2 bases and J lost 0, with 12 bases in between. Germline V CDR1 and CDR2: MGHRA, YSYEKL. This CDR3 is CASSQPRDMSTDTQYF. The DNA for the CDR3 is TGCGCCAGCAGCCAACCGCGGGACATGAGCACAGATACGCAGTATTTT.

The CDR3 sequence is CASSSQSGWGYTF. The CDR3 nucleotides are TGTGCCAGCAGTTCTCAATCAGGGTGGGGCTACACCTTC. V gene TRBV28 combines with J gene TRBJ1-2; a possible D gene is TRBD1 (5 bases). This CDR3 contains 13 residues. V was shortened by 4 bases and J by 8 bases, with 14 bases between the two germline ends. Germline V gives CDR1 MDHEN, CDR2 SYDVKM.

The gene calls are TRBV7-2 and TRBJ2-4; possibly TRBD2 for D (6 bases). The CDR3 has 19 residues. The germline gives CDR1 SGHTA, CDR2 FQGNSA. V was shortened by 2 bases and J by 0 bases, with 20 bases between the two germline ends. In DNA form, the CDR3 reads TGTGCCAGCAGCTTAAGCGCGGGGCCCTTTTCACTAGCCAAAAACATTCAGTACTTC. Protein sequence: CASSLSAGPFSLAKNIQYF.

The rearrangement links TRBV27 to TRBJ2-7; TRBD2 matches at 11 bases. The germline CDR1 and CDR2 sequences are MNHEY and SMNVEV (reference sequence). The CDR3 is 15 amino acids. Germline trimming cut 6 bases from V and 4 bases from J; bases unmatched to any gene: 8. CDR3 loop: CASRRLAGSGYEQYF. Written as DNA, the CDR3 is TGTGCCAGCAGGAGACTAGCGGGATCAGGGTACGAGCAGTACTTC.

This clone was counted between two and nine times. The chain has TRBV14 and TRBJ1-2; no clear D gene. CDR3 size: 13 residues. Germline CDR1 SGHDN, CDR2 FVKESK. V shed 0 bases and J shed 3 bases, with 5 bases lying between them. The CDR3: CASSQEWDYGYTF. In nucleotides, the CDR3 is TGTGCCAGCAGCCAAGAATGGGACTATGGCTACACCTTC.

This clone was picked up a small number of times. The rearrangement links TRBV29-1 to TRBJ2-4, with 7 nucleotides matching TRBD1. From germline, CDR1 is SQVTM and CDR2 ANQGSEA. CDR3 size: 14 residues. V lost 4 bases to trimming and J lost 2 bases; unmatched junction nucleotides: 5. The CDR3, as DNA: TGCAGCGTTGCCGGGGACAGCCCCAAAAACATTCAGTACTTC. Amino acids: CSVAGDSPKNIQYF.

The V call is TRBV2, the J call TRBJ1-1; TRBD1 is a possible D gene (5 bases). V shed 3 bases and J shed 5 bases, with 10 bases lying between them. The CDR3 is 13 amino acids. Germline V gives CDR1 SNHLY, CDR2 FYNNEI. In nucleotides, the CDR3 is TGTGCCAGCAGTGACGAGACAGAAACTGAAGCTTTCTTT. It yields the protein CASSDETETEAFF.

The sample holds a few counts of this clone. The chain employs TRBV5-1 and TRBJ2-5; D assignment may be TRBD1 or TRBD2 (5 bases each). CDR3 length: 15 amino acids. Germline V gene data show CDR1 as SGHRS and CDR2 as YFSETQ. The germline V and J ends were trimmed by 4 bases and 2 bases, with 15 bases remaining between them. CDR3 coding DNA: TGCGCCAGCAGCATCGGGGCAGTACGACAAGAGACCCAGTACTTC. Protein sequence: CASSIGAVRQETQYF.

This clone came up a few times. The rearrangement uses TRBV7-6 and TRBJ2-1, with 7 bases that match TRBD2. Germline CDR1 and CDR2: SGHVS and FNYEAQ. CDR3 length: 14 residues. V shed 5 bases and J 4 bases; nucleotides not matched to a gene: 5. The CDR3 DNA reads TGTGCCAGCAGCCCTAGCGGACGATACAATGAGCAGTTCTTC. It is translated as CASSPSGRYNEQFF. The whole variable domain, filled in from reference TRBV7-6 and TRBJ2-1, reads GAGVSQSPRYKVTKRGQDVALRCDPISGHVSLYWYRQALGQGPEFLTYFNYEAQQDKSGLPNDRFSAERPEGSISTLTIQRTEQRDSAMYRCASSPSGRYNEQFFGPGTRLTVL.

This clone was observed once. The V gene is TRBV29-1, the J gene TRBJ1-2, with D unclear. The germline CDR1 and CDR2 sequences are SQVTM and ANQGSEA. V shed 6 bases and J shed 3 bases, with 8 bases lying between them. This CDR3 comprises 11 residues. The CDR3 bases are TGCAGCGTGTCTAAGGACTATGGCTACACCTTC. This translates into CSVSKDYGYTF.

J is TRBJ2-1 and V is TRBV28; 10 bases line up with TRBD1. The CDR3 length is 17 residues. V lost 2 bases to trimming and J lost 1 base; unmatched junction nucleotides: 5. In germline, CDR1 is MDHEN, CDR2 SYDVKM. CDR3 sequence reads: CASSLIPGQGSYNEQFF. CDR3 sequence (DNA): TGTGCCAGCAGTTTAATACCGGGACAGGGGTCCTACAATGAGCAGTTCTTC.

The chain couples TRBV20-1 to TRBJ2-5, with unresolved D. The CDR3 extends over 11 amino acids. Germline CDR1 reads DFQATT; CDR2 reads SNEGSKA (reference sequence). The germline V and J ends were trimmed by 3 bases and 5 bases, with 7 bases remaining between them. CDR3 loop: CSASGAETQYF. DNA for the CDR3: TGCAGTGCTAGTGGAGCCGAGACCCAGTACTTC.

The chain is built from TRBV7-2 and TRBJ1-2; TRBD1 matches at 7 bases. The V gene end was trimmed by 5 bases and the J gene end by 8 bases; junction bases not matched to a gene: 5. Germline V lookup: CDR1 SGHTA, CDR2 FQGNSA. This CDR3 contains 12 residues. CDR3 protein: CASSQGEYGYTF. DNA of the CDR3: TGTGCCAGCAGCCAGGGGGAGTACGGCTACACCTTC.

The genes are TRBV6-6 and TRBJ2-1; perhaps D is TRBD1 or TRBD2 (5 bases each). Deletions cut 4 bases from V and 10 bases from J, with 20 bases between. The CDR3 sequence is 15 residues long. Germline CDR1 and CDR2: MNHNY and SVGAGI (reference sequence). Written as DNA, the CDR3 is TGTGCCAGCAGTTCAACCTTTGGGGGATACCCCGAGCAGTTCTTC. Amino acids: CASSSTFGGYPEQFF.

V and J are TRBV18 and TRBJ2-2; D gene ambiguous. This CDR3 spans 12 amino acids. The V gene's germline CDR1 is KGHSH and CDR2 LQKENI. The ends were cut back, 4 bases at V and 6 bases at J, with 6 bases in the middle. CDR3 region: CASSQVSGELFF. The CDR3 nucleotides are TGTGCCAGCTCACAGGTTTCCGGGGAGCTGTTTTTT.

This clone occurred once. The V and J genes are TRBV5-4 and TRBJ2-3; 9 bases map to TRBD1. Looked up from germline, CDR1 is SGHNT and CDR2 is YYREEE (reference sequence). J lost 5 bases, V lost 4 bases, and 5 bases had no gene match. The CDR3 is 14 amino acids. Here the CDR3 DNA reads TGTGCCAGCAGCCCGGACAGGGGAAGAGATACGCAGTATTTT. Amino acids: CASSPDRGRDTQYF.

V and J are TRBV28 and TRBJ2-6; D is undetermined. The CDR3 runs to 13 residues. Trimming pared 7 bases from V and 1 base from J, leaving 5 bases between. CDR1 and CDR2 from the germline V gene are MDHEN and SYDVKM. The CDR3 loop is CASTRSGANVLTF. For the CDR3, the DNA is TGTGCCAGCACCAGATCTGGGGCCAACGTCCTGACTTTC.

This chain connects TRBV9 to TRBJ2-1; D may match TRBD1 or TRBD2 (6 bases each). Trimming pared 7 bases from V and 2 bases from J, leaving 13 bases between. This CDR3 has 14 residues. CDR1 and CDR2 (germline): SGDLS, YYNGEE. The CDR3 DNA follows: TGTGCCAGCGACCGGGGGCAGGCCTACAATGAGCAGTTCTTC. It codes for CASDRGQAYNEQFF. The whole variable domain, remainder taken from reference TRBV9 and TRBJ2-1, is DSGVTQTPKHLITATGQRVTLRCSPRSGDLSVYWYQQSLDQGLQFLIQYYNGEERAKGNILERFSAQQFPDLHSELNLSSLELGDSALYFCASDRGQAYNEQFFGPGTRLTVL.

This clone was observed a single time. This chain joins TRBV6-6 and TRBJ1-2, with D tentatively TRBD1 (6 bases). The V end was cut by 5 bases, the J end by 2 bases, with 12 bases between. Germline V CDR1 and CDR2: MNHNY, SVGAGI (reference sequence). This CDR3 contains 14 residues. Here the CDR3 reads CASSTAQGNYGYTF. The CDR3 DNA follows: TGTGCCAGCAGTACCGCGCAGGGGAACTATGGCTACACCTTC.

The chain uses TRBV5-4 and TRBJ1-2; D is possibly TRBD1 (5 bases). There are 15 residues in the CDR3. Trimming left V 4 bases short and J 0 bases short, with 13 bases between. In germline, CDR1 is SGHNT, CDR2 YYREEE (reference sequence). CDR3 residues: CASSLPGRANYGYTF. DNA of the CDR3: TGTGCCAGCAGCCTCCCCGGCAGGGCTAACTATGGCTACACCTTC.

CDR3 bases: TGTGCCAGCAGAGCATACGACAGGGCCGAGCAGTACTTC. This gives the protein CASRAYDRAEQYF. The rearrangement joins TRBV11-2 to TRBJ2-7; 7 positions match TRBD1. Germline CDR1 is SGHAT and CDR2 is FQNNGV. The V and J ends lost 6 bases and 6 bases, in that order; junction bases with no gene match: 8. The CDR3 has 13 residues.

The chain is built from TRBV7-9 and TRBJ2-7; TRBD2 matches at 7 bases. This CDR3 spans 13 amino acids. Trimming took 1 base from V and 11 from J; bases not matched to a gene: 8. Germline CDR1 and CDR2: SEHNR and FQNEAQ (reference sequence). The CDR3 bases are TGTGCCAGCAGCTTAGGGGGGAGGGGAGCGGAGTACTTC. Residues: CASSLGGRGAEYF.

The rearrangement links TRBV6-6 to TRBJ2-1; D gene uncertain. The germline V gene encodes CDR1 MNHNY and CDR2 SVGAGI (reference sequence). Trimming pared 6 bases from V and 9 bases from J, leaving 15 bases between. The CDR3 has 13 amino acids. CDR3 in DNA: TGTGCCAGCAGCCACGGCCGTGCGAGTGAGCAGTTCTTC. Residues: CASSHGRASEQFF.